This TCR beta chain was found in a study of blood T cell repertoires in COVID-19. Trimming took 4 bases from V and 5 from J, leaving 5 bases between them. This CDR3 spans 11 amino acids. Germline CDR1 is SNHLY and CDR2 is FYNNEI. Authors' processing steps: Amplification of reference gene primers provided the estimated nucleated cell counts. Only in-frame clones appear in the TCRdb table, and some are missing; sequencing was by immunoSEQ multiplex PCR. Clonal size and the V and J genes are those of that table, whereas D and trimming came from the DNA. Of 270,000 or so clones detected, roughly 87% appear once; the ten largest clones hold less than 5%.

This clonotype originated in a woman in her 40s who had recovered from COVID-19. V is TRBV2 and J is TRBJ1-2, with D uncertain. The sequenced sample was peripheral blood. The CDR3 DNA follows: TGTGCCAGCAGTGCCAGATATGGCTACACCTTC. It encodes CASSARYGYTF. The full variable domain, its missing parts supplied by reference TRBV2 and TRBJ1-2, is EPEVTQTPSHQVTQMGQEVILRCVPISNHLYFYWYRQILGQKVEFLVSFYNNEISEKSEIFDDQFSVERPDGSNFTLKIRSTKLEDSAMYFCASSARYGYTFGSGTRLTVV.